This entry lists 2 T cell receptor beta chains sequenced from one sample in a study of cytomegalovirus exposure and HLA in healthy donors. Primers for the PCR totalled 60 Vbeta and 13 Jbeta. Profiling relied on immunoSEQ multiplex PCR, and the TCRdb table lists in-frame clones only, not all of them. The sample yields about 200,000 clones, roughly 85% seen once. Sequenced sample: PBMCs. These receptor sequences come from a woman in her forties or fifties in good health and CMV-seronegative.

The chain recombines TRBV30 with TRBJ2-3; possibly TRBD2 for D (5 bases). This CDR3 has 15 residues. Trimming cost V 0 bases and J 4 bases, with 14 bases left between them. CDR1 GTSNPN and CDR2 SVGIG come from the germline V gene (reference sequence). The CDR3 reads CAWSVYGLPADTQYF. CDR3 nucleotides: TGTGCCTGGAGTGTATACGGACTCCCGGCAGATACGCAGTATTTT.

This chain links TRBV11-2 with TRBJ2-1; 7 nucleotides match TRBD1. Unmatched junction bases numbered 3, after V lost 8 bases and J lost 2 bases. The CDR3 has 13 amino acids. Germline CDR1 reads SGHAT; CDR2 reads FQNNGV. The CDR3 is CASEGGPYNEQFF. The CDR3, as DNA: TGTGCCAGCGAAGGGGGCCCCTACAATGAGCAGTTCTTC.